This T cell receptor beta chain was documented in a study of a mutant IDH1 vaccine in newly diagnosed glioma. Study-wide context: Patients received vaccination from 4-6 weeks after radiotherapy alone, or with temozolomide cycles. Earlier care involved radiotherapy, temozolomide, or both, and the majority received both.

The data were produced by immunoSEQ multiplex PCR, yet TCRdb's version contains in-frame clones alone and is incomplete. This table has approximately 50,000 clones, about four fifths appearing once. The CDR3 is made up of 16 amino acids. Germline CDR1 reads SNHLY; CDR2 reads FYNNEI. Trimming removed 5 bases at V and 7 bases at J, with 18 bases between. Indicated time point: week 47, end of study. Doses of 300 ug of mutant IDH1 20-mer peptide were given with topical imiquimod. Patients carried new grade 3 or 4 IDH1-mutant astrocytomas lacking nuclear ATRX. A note on this clone: Its antigen is as yet unknown.

V usage is TRBV2 and J usage is TRBJ1-6; maybe TRBD1 (5 bases). The sequencing used PBMCs, collected from a glioma patient whose treatment included an IDH1 peptide vaccine. This receptor was identified in a woman in her forties or fifties with glioma. CDR3 nucleotide sequence: TGTGCCAGCAGTAAATCCTCGGGGGACCCGAATTCACCCCTCCACTTT. It encodes CASSKSSGDPNSPLHF.